Given below is one T cell receptor (beta chain) in context. The antigen is not known. The CDR3 extends over 15 amino acids. V shed 0 bases and J shed 3 bases, with 10 bases lying between them. Germline CDR1 reads SGHRS; CDR2 reads YFSETQ. Some clones are missing from TCRdb's copy, which holds only in-frame ones; the method was immunoSEQ multiplex PCR. The table records fewer than 250,000 clones, approximately 94% of them present only once. The data derive from a study of T cell responses to AZD1222 COVID-19 vaccine. Study results and limitations: Mapped onto spike, vaccine-associated CD4 TCRs spanned it and were dominant at 160-218 and 743-854.

This clonotype originated in an adult in good health. The source was peripheral blood, collected on day 0 of MenACWY control vaccination. The chain couples TRBV5-1 to TRBJ1-3; D not certain. Here the CDR3 reads CASSLVAGLGNTIYF. The CDR3 nucleotides are TGCGCCAGCAGCTTGGTAGCTGGGCTTGGAAACACCATATATTTT.